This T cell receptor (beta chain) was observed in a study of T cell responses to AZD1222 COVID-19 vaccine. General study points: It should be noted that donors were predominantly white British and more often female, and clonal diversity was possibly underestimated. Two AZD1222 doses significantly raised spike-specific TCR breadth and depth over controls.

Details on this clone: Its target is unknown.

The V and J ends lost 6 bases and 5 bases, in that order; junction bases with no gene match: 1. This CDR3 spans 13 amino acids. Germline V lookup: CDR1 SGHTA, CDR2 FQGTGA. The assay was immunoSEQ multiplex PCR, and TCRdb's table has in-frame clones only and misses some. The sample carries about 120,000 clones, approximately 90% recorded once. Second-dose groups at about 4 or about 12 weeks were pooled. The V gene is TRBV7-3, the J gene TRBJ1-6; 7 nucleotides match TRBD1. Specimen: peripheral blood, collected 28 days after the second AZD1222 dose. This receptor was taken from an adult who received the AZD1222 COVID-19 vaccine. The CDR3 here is CASRGQDNSPLHF. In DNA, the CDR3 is TGTGCCAGCAGAGGACAGGATAATTCACCCCTCCACTTT.